This T cell receptor (beta chain) was retrieved from a study of vaccination and CD4 T cells after COVID-19. About the study: Post-vaccination specimens were collected at a median of 72 days following dose two (range 14 to 241). Overlapping SARS-CoV-2, HCoV-NL63, HCoV-OC43 and HCoV-229E spike peptides were used to stimulate cells.

With the Oncomine TCR Beta short-read assay, DNA from cultured CD4+ T cells was sequenced. In this case, cultured CD4+ T cells provided the extracted genomic DNA. TCRdb re-derived calls from the PCR reads in MiXCR, one entry per CDR3 protein. The repertoire includes about 14,000 distinct CDR3 sequences, around 59% of them detected once, and approximately 19% sits in the top ten. Germline loops: CDR1 DFQATT, CDR2 SNEGSKA (reference sequence). CDR3 length equals 16 residues. The V end lost 3 bases, the J end lost 2 bases, and 19 bases lay between the germline ends. Documented treatment: approximately 10-day PBMC culture with coronavirus spike peptide pools or control peptides (ViraFEST assay). Expanded clonotypes were found by TCR sequencing after peptide-pool stimulation (ViraFEST). About this clonotype: The antigen is unknown.

The source is a human donor who had recovered from COVID-19. The chain employs TRBV20-1 and TRBJ2-5; D is undetermined. The sequencing input was CD4+ T cells from blood, cultured in vitro. CDR3 sequence (DNA): TGCAGTGCTAGGGTCCGGTCAGGCGAAGTTCAAGAGACCCAGTACTTC. Protein product: CSARVRSGEVQETQYF.